Below, 26 T cell receptor beta chains from the same sample are listed, as sequenced in a study of blood T cells in healthy people across ages. Combining a sample-barcoded 5' primer with a J-beta primer mix, a second PCR ran for 7 to 11 cycles. TCRdb reprocessed the 5' RACE reads with MiXCR, giving one entry per CDR3 protein. The sample has about 1.8 million distinct CDR3 sequences; 49% are singletons. Specimen: blood. These receptors all come from a woman between 40 and 55 years old in good health.

V is TRBV5-1 and J is TRBJ2-1, with TRBD1 matching over 7 bases. CDR3 length: 14 amino acids. The germline V gene has CDR1 SGHRS and CDR2 YFSETQ. With V trimmed by 9 bases and J by 2 bases, 8 bases remained unmatched. The CDR3 region has the DNA TGCGCCATCGCTTTGGGGACAGCCTACAATGAGCAGTTCTTC. It is translated as CAIALGTAYNEQFF.

This clonotype was recorded once. The chain recombines TRBV7-2 with TRBJ2-5; D uncertain. Trimming pared 1 base from V and 11 bases from J, leaving 14 bases between. The CDR3 sequence is 13 residues long. Germline CDR1 reads SGHTA; CDR2 reads FQGNSA. The chain's CDR3 is CASSLVSSNKQYF. In nucleotides, the CDR3 is TGTGCCAGCAGCTTAGTCTCCAGTAATAAGCAGTACTTC.

Concerning this clonotype: A much more abundant neighbour one base away suggests this may be a read error. J is TRBJ2-7 and V is TRBV5-1, with D possibly matching TRBD2 (5 bases). CDR1 and CDR2 (germline): SGHRS, YFSETQ. CDR3 length equals 16 residues. Trimming cost V 0 bases and J 7 bases, with 20 bases left between them. CDR3 amino acids: CASSLGGAGSYNEQYF. The CDR3 DNA reads as TGCGCCAGCAGCTTGGGGGGAGCAGGTTCCTACAATGAGCAGTACTTC. Supplemented by reference TRBV5-1 and TRBJ2-7, the full variable domain reads KAGVTQTPRYLIKTRGQQVTLSCSPISGHRSVSWYQQTPGQGLQFLFEYFSETQRNKGNFPGRFSGRQFSNSRSEMNVSTLELGDSALYLCASSLGGAGSYNEQYFGPGTRLTVT.

The chain carries TRBV4-3 and TRBJ2-1; the match to TRBD2 covers 7 bases. This CDR3 is 14 amino acids long. The V gene's germline CDR1 is LGHNA and CDR2 YSLEER. Germline trimming cut 5 bases from V and 6 bases from J; bases unmatched to any gene: 7. The CDR3 region has the DNA TGCGCCAGCAGCTCAGGGTGGACTAGCAATGAGCAGTTCTTC. Translated, it gives CASSSGWTSNEQFF.

Details on this clonotype: A junction end diverges from the germline sequence, so it may reflect a read error. This chain joins TRBV3-1 and TRBJ2-4, with D possibly being TRBD2 (5 bases). Germline V gene data show CDR1 as LGHDT and CDR2 as YNNKEL (reference sequence). The CDR3 consists of 17 residues. CDR3 loop: CASSQGYGGFTKNIRYF. The DNA of the CDR3 is TGTGCCAGCAGCCAAGGGTACGGAGGCTTCACCAAAAACATTCGGTACTTC.

In this sample, this clonotype turned up a few times. CDR3 sequence reads: CASSLAPSKGGLHNEQFF. CDR3 coding DNA: TGTGCCAGCAGCTTAGCCCCCAGTAAGGGGGGGCTGCACAATGAGCAGTTCTTC. The chain recombines TRBV11-2 with TRBJ2-1; the D gene is possibly TRBD2 (7 bases). The V gene lost 1 base and the J gene lost 5 bases, with 21 bases spanning the gap. The CDR3 is made up of 18 amino acids. Germline assignment: CDR1 SGHAT and CDR2 FQNNGV.

The V gene is TRBV7-6, the J gene TRBJ2-1; D may be TRBD2 (7 bases). The V gene lost 1 base and the J gene lost 0 bases, with 16 bases spanning the gap. The CDR3 has 18 amino acids. CDR1 is SGHVS, CDR2 FNYEAQ, per germline. In nucleotides, the CDR3 is TGTGCCAGCAGCTTAGTCCCGGGGGGCGCGAGCTCCTACAATGAGCAGTTCTTC. This sequence encodes CASSLVPGGASSYNEQFF.

Only a few counts were recorded for this clonotype. The CDR3 DNA reads TGTGCCAGCTCACCACGTGACGAAAACTATGGCTACACCTTC. Its protein product is CASSPRDENYGYTF. This sequence joins TRBV18 and TRBJ1-2; D is unclear. Per the germline V gene, CDR1 is KGHSH and CDR2 is LQKENI. The CDR3 consists of 14 residues. Trimming removed 1 base from V and 2 bases from J, with 8 bases in between.

About this clonotype itself: An end of the junction does not agree with germline; a read error may underlie this. The chain links TRBV13 to TRBJ2-3, with D perhaps TRBD1 (5 bases). CDR1 is PRHDT, CDR2 FYEKMQ, per germline (reference sequence). The CDR3 length is 14 residues. CDR3 loop: CASSSGWSTDAQYF. In DNA, the CDR3 is TGTGCCAGCAGCTCAGGGTGGAGCACAGATGCGCAGTATTTT.

The chain carries TRBV20-1 and TRBJ2-3; 9 bases agree with TRBD2. This CDR3 spans 16 amino acids. V lost 6 bases, J lost 2 bases, and 12 bases stayed unmatched. Germline-derived CDR1 and CDR2 are DFQATT and SNEGSKA (reference sequence). CDR3 sequence: CSARQRAGGFTDTQYF. Here the CDR3 DNA reads TGCAGTGCCCGCCAACGAGCGGGGGGTTTCACAGATACGCAGTATTTT.

There are a few counts of this clonotype. V is TRBV4-2 and J is TRBJ1-2, with 9 nucleotides matching TRBD1. Germline V gene sequence: CDR1 LGHNA, CDR2 YNFKEQ. With V trimmed by 1 base and J by 6 bases, 9 bases remained unmatched. The CDR3 is 16 residues long. CDR3 region: CASSQALQGAIDGYTF. As DNA, the CDR3 is TGTGCCAGCAGCCAAGCATTACAGGGGGCTATCGATGGCTACACCTTC.

There are a few counts of this clonotype. The rearrangement links TRBV5-1 to TRBJ2-5, with D tentatively TRBD1 (5 bases). Deletions cut 5 bases from V and 4 bases from J, with 24 bases between. The CDR3 spans 17 residues. Germline CDR1 SGHRS, CDR2 YFSETQ. The CDR3 loop reads CASSSLRGSQWAETQYF. DNA of the CDR3: TGCGCCAGCAGTTCCCTAAGGGGCAGCCAGTGGGCAGAGACCCAGTACTTC.

The chain employs TRBV27 and TRBJ2-7, with D maybe TRBD2 (6 bases). The ends were cut back, 2 bases at V and 2 bases at J, with 10 bases in the middle. Looked up from germline, CDR1 is MNHEY and CDR2 is SMNVEV (reference sequence). This CDR3 has 14 amino acids. DNA of the CDR3: TGTGCCAGCAGTTTAGTAGCGGACACCTACGAGCAGTACTTC. Its translation is CASSLVADTYEQYF.

This clonotype was observed a few times. The chain uses TRBV20-1 and TRBJ2-7, with D maybe TRBD1 (6 bases). The CDR3 runs 14 residues. Trimming removed 4 bases from V and 2 bases from J, with 15 bases in between. Germline V lookup: CDR1 DFQATT, CDR2 SNEGSKA (reference sequence). Here the CDR3 reads CSAITGQLPYEQYF. CDR3 DNA sequence: TGCAGTGCTATAACAGGACAGTTACCCTACGAGCAGTACTTC.

This chain links TRBV20-1 with TRBJ2-1; 8 nucleotides match TRBD1. The ends lost 5 bases at V and 13 bases at J; junction bases unmatched: 10. CDR1 and CDR2 (germline): DFQATT, SNEGSKA (reference sequence). The CDR3 covers 12 residues. The CDR3 bases are TGCAGTGCTGGGACAGGCCTGGAGACCCAGTTCTTC. This codes for CSAGTGLETQFF.

This clonotype was observed a handful of times. CDR3 in DNA: TGTGCCAGCAGCTTAGCGGGGGACAGTATATATGGCTACACCTTC. This translates into CASSLAGDSIYGYTF. This chain uses TRBV7-9 with TRBJ1-2; 7 nucleotides line up with TRBD1. CDR3 length equals 15 residues. Germline loops: CDR1 SEHNR, CDR2 FQNEAQ (reference sequence). After removal of 0 bases from V and 5 bases from J, the junction contained 6 bases not matched to a gene.

As concerns this clonotype: The CDR3 carries no conserved terminal phenylalanine or tryptophan, so it likely arises from a read error. As DNA, the CDR3 is TGTGCCAGCAGTGCCGGGACTAGCCACAATGAGCAGTTCTTA. It yields the protein CASSAGTSHNEQFL. The chain is built from TRBV12-3 or TRBV12-4 and TRBJ2-1, with 9 bases lining up with TRBD2. V lost 5 bases and J lost 5; bases outside the gene matches: 4. CDR3 size: 14 residues.

V and J are TRBV20-1 and TRBJ2-3, with TRBD1 identical over 9 bases. CDR1 and CDR2 (germline): DFQATT, SNEGSKA (reference sequence). Unmatched junction bases numbered 13, after V lost 2 bases and J lost 4 bases. CDR3 length equals 17 residues. CDR3 bases: TGCAGTGCTAGATCCCACTCCCGGGACAGGGCACCAGATACGCAGTATTTT. Its protein product is CSARSHSRDRAPDTQYF.

V gene TRBV6-2 or TRBV6-3 combines with J gene TRBJ2-3; D may be TRBD2 (6 bases). Germline V lookup: CDR1 MNHEY, CDR2 SVGEGT. V lost 4 bases to trimming and J lost 4 bases, with 12 bases between them. This CDR3 has 14 amino acids. CDR3 coding DNA: TGTGCCAGCAGTTGGGGCGGGGCCGCAGATACGCAGTATTTT. Its translation is CASSWGGAADTQYF.

The gene calls are TRBV5-1 and TRBJ2-3; D is perhaps TRBD2 (6 bases). The CDR3 sequence is 17 residues long. Per the germline V gene, CDR1 is SGHRS and CDR2 is YFSETQ. The V end was cut by 0 bases, the J end by 3 bases, with 17 bases between. The CDR3 DNA reads as TGCGCCAGCAGCTTGGGGTCGTCGGGGGTCCGGACAGATACGCAGTATTTT. It translates to CASSLGSSGVRTDTQYF. Full variable domain (missing parts from reference TRBV5-1 and TRBJ2-3): KAGVTQTPRYLIKTRGQQVTLSCSPISGHRSVSWYQQTPGQGLQFLFEYFSETQRNKGNFPGRFSGRQFSNSRSEMNVSTLELGDSALYLCASSLGSSGVRTDTQYFGPGTRLTVL.

This clonotype was counted only a few times. The V and J genes are TRBV3-1 and TRBJ1-5; possible D gene TRBD1, 5 bases. Trimming stripped 0 bases from V and 6 bases from J, with 15 bases between. This CDR3 has 16 residues. CDR1 and CDR2 from the germline V gene are LGHDT and YNNKEL (reference sequence). CDR3 sequence reads: CASSQDFGGRGQPQHF. In DNA, the CDR3 is TGTGCCAGCAGCCAAGATTTTGGGGGAAGGGGTCAGCCCCAGCATTTT.

This sequence joins TRBV7-9 and TRBJ2-1; D gene unclear. The V end was cut by 1 base, the J end by 2 bases, with 9 bases between. The germline V gene encodes CDR1 SEHNR and CDR2 FQNEAQ (reference sequence). The CDR3 is 15 residues long. CDR3 coding DNA: TGTGCCAGCAGCTTAGTTAGGGCAACCTACAATGAGCAGTTCTTC. Amino acids: CASSLVRATYNEQFF.

This clonotype appeared a few times. The chain uses TRBV7-8 and TRBJ2-5, with D perhaps matching TRBD1 (6 bases). Trimming removed 5 bases at V and 9 bases at J, with 10 bases between. Germline V gene lookup returns CDR1 SGHVS and CDR2 FQNEAQ. There are 11 residues in the CDR3. This CDR3 is CASSPGTPQYF. CDR3 coding DNA: TGTGCCAGCAGCCCCGGGACACCCCAGTACTTC.

This chain joins TRBV12-3 or TRBV12-4 and TRBJ1-5; D gene unclear. There are 14 residues in the CDR3. Trimming left V 4 bases short and J 1 base short, with 8 bases between. CDR3 sequence (DNA): TGTGCCAGCAGTTACGGACGGAGCAATCAGCCCCAGCATTTT. Encoded protein: CASSYGRSNQPQHF.

This chain joins TRBV12-3 or TRBV12-4 and TRBJ2-1, with 8 bases identical to TRBD2. This CDR3 spans 13 amino acids. V lost 8 bases, J lost 9 bases, and 9 bases stayed unmatched. The CDR3 region is CASFSRGGAEQFF. In DNA form, the CDR3 reads TGTGCCAGCTTTTCCCGGGGGGGCGCTGAGCAGTTCTTC.

This clonotype appeared a few times. The chain recombines TRBV9 with TRBJ2-4; possible D gene TRBD2, 6 bases. The CDR3 has 15 residues. CDR1 is SGDLS and CDR2 is YYNGEE in the germline V gene. With 0 bases removed from V and 1 base from J, the gap between germline ends came to 8 bases. The CDR3 spells CASSVAGGAKNIQYF. The CDR3 DNA sequence: TGTGCCAGCAGCGTAGCTGGGGGGGCCAAAAACATTCAGTACTTC.